This record concerns one TCR beta chain sequence. Next came a second PCR, run for about 6 to 11 cycles, which used a sample-barcoded 5' primer along with a J-beta primer mix. TCRdb processed the 5' RACE reads anew with MiXCR; each CDR3 protein has one entry. The data show hundreds of thousands of distinct CDR3 sequences, about 52% seen once. These data belong to a study of blood T cells in healthy people across ages. The germline V gene has CDR1 MNHEY and CDR2 SMNVEV (reference sequence). The CDR3 spans 18 residues. The V and J ends lost 4 bases and 0 bases, in that order; junction bases with no gene match: 9.

This TCR was recovered from an older woman in good health. Material: blood. The gene calls are TRBV27 and TRBJ2-1, with TRBD2 identical over 10 bases. For the CDR3, the DNA is TGTGCCAGCAGTTCTAGGGGGGCTAGCGGGAGCTCCTACAATGAGCAGTTCTTC. Translated: CASSSRGASGSSYNEQFF.